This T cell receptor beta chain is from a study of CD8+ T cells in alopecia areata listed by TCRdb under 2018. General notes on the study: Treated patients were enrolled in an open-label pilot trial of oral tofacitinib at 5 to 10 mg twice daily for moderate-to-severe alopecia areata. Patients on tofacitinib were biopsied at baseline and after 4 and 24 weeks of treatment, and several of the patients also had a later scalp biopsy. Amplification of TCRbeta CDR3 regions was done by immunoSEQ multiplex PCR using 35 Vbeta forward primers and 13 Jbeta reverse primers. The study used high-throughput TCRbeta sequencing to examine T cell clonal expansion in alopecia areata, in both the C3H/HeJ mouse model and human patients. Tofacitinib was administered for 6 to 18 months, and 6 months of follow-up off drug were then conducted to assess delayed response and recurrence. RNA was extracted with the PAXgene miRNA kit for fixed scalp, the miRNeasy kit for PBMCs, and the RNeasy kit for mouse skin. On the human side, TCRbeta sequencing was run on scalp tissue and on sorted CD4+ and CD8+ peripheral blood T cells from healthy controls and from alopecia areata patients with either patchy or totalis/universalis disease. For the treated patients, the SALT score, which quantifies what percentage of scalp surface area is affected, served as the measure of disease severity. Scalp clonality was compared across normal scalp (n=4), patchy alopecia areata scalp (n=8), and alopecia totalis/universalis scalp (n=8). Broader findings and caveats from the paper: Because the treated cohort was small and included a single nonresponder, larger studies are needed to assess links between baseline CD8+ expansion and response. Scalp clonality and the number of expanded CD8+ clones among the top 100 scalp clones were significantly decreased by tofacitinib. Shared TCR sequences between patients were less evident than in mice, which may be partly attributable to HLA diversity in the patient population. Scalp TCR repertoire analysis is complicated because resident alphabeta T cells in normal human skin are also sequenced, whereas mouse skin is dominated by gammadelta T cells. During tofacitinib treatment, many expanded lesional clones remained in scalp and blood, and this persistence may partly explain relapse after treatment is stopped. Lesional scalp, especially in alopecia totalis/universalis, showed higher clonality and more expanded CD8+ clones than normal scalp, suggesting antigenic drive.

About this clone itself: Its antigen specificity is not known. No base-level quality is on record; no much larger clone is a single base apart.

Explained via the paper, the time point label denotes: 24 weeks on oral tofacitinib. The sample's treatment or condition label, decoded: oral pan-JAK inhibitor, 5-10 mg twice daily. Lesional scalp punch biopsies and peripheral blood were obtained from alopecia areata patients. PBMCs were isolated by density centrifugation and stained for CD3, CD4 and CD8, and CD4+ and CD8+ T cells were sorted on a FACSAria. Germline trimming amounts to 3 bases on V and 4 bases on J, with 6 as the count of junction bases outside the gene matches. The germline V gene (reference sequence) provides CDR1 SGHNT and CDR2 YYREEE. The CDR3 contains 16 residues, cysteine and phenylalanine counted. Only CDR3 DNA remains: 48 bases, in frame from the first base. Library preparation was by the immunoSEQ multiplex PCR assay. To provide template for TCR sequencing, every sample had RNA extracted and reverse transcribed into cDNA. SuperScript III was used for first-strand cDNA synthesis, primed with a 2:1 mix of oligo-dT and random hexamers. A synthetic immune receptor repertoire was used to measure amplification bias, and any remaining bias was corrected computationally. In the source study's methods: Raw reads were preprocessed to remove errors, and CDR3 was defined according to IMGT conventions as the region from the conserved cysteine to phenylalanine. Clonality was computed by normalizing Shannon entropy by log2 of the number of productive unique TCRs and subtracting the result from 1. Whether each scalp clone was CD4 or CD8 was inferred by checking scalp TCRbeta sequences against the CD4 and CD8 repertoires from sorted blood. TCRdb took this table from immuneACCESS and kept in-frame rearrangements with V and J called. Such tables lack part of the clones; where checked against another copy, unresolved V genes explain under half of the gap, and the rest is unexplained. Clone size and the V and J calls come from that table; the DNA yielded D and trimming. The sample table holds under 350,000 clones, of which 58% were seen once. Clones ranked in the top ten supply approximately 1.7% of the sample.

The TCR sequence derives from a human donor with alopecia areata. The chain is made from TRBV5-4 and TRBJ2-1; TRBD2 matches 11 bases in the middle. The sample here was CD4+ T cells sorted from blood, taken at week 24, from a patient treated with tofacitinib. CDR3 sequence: CASSSKTSGEYNEQFF. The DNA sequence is TGTGCCAGCAGCTCTAAGACTAGCGGGGAGTACAATGAGCAGTTCTTC.